One T cell receptor (beta chain) is described in this entry. This sample was included in a study of technical replicates of blood from several donors. Using immunoSEQ multiplex PCR, the repertoire was profiled, and TCRdb retains in-frame clones only, with some absent. This sample carries 60,000 to 75,000 clones, approximately 97% of them seen once, and the ten largest clones take 0.25% to 0.35%. The CDR3 has 18 amino acids. Losses at the gene ends were 5 bases for V and 2 bases for J; bases not matched to a gene: 16. The germline gives CDR1 SGHVS, CDR2 FQNEAQ. This sequence originates from a human donor in good health. Sequencing was carried out using T cells isolated from PBMCs. The chain has TRBV7-8 and TRBJ1-2; 8 bases are a match to TRBD1. CDR3: CASSRTGTGPILNYGYTF. The DNA for the CDR3 is TGTGCCAGCAGCCGAACCGGGACAGGACCAATTTTGAACTATGGCTACACCTTC. Full variable domain (remainder filled in from reference TRBV7-8 and TRBJ1-2): GAGVSQSPRYKVAKRGQDVALRCDPISGHVSLFWYQQALGQGPEFLTYFQNEAQLDKSGLPSDRFFAERPEGSVSTLKIQRTQQEDSAVYLCASSRTGTGPILNYGYTFGSGTRLTVV.